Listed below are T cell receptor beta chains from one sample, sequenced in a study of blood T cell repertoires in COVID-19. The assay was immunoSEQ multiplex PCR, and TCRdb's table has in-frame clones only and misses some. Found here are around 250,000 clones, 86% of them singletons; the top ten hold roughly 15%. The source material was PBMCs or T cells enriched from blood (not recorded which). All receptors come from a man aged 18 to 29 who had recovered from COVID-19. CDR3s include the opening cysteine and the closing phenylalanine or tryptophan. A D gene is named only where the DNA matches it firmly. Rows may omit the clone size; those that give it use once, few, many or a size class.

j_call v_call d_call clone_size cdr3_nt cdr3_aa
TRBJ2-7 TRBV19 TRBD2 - TGTGCCAGTAGCGAATCTACTAGCGGGGTCTACGAGCAGTACTTC CASSESTSGVYEQYF
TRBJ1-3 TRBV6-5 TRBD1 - TGTGCCAGCAGTTACGGGACAGGAGGAAACACCATATATTTT CASSYGTGGNTIYF
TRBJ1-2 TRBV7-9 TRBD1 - TGTGCCAGCAGCTCGTACAGGGGCCCTAACTATGGCTACACCTTC CASSSYRGPNYGYTF
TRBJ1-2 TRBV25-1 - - TGTGCCTCGGAGGGCACTAACTATGGCTACACCTTC CASEGTNYGYTF
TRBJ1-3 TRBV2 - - TGTGCCAGCAGACAGACCCCGGCCTCTGGAAACACCATATATTTT CASRQTPASGNTIYF
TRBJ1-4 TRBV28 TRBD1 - TGTGCCAGCAGGGTGACAGGGCCTAATGAAAAACTGTTTTTT CASRVTGPNEKLFF
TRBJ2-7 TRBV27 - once TGTGCCAGCAGGCAACAGGGCTACGAGCAGTACTTC CASRQQGYEQYF
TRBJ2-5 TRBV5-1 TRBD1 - TGCGCCAGCAGCCTGACCGGGACAGTGGGGGAGACCCAGTACTTC CASSLTGTVGETQYF
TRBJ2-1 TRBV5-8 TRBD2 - TGTGCCAGCAGGGACCCCCTCGAAGGACTAGCGGGCTACAATGAGCAGTTCTTC CASRDPLEGLAGYNEQFF
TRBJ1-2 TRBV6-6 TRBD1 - TGTGCCAGCATTGACAGGGGGCACAACTATGGCTACACCTTC CASIDRGHNYGYTF
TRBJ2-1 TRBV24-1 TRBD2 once TGTGCCACGAGGACTAGCGGGAGCTTTGAGCAGTTCTTC CATRTSGSFEQFF
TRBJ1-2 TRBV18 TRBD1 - TGTGCCAGCTCCCCAATGGGGCAGGGGGCTGACTATGGCTACACCTTC CASSPMGQGADYGYTF
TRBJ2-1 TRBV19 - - TGTGCCAGCGCACGTACAGGGTACAATGAGCAGTTCTTC CASARTGYNEQFF
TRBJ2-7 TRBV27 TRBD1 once TGTGCCAGCAGTTTATCGGTTCCTGGGACAGGCTCCTACGAGCAGTACTTC CASSLSVPGTGSYEQYF
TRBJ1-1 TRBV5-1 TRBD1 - TGCGCCAGCAGCTTCACAGGGGGTGGGAGCACTGAAGCTTTCTTT CASSFTGGGSTEAFF
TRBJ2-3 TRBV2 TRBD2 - TGTGCCAGCAGTGAGTGGACTAGCGGTGATACGCAGTATTTT CASSEWTSGDTQYF
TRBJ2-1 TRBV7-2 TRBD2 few TGTGCCAGCAGCTTATGGATTACTAGCGGGATAGGCAATGAGCAGTTCTTC CASSLWITSGIGNEQFF
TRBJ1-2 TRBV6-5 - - TGTGCCAGCAGAGGGGCGTTCTATGGCTACACCTTC CASRGAFYGYTF
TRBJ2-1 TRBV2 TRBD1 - TGTGCCAGCAGTGAGAAGTGGCCGGGACAGGGTGGAAATGAGCAGTTCTTC CASSEKWPGQGGNEQFF
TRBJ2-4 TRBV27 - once TGTGCCAGCAGTTTAAGGGGATTTCTAGCCAAAAACATTCAGTACTTC CASSLRGFLAKNIQYF
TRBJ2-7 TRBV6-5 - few TGTGCCGGGGGTTGGGGGGATCCGGGTGAGCAGTACTTC CAGGWGDPGEQYF
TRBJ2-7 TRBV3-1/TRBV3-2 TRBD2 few TGTGCCAGCAGCCTAGCGGGGGCGGGGGAGCAGTACTTC CASSLAGAGEQYF
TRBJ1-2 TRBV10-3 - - TGTGCCATCAGTGACGAGGGAGGGGGCTACACCTTC CAISDEGGGYTF
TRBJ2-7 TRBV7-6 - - TGTGCCAGCAGCTTAGGGGACTTTCCTACCTACGAGCAGTACTTC CASSLGDFPTYEQYF